This passage covers 24 T cell receptor beta chains from one sample sequenced in a study of T cells after yellow fever vaccination. Each CDR3 protein is one row after TCRdb ran MiXCR on the 5' RACE reads. The top ten hold over 15% of the sample, which has a few hundred thousand distinct CDR3 sequences, around 7% seen once. The material sequenced was PBMCs, taken roughly 47 days after the first yellow fever vaccination. Receptors were obtained from a man between 18 and 35 years old who received the YFV17D yellow fever vaccine.

This clonotype was picked up a small number of times. DNA for the CDR3: TGCGCCAGCAGCTTGGAGCAAGTTACTTCTAACTATGGCTACACCTTC. Encoded protein: CASSLEQVTSNYGYTF. The chain has TRBV5-1 and TRBJ1-2; D not resolved. Trimming took 0 bases from V and 0 from J, leaving 12 bases between them. Per germline, CDR1 SGHRS and CDR2 YFSETQ. CDR3 size: 16 residues.

The gene calls are TRBV5-6 and TRBJ1-4; a possible D gene is TRBD1 (6 bases). Germline V gene data show CDR1 as SGHDT and CDR2 as YYEEEE. This CDR3 has 14 residues. V lost 4 bases and J 3 bases, leaving 10 bases between the germline ends. Here the CDR3 DNA reads TGTGCCAGCAGCACGGGACAACCTAATGAAAAACTGTTTTTT. This encodes CASSTGQPNEKLFF.

The chain uses TRBV15 and TRBJ2-7; a weak D match, TRBD1 (5 bases). Looked up from germline, CDR1 is LNHNV and CDR2 is YYDKDF (reference sequence). V was pared by 1 base and J by 1 base, with 11 bases between. The CDR3 sequence is 15 residues long. DNA of the CDR3: TGTGCCACCAGCAGAGTGAGATCAGGGTCCTACGAGCAGTACTTC. Amino acid sequence: CATSRVRSGSYEQYF.

The CDR3 here is CASSLDPDRVLGLGYTF. Here the CDR3 DNA reads TGTGCCAGCAGCTTAGACCCTGACAGGGTGTTAGGTTTAGGCTACACCTTC. The V gene is TRBV11-2, the J gene TRBJ1-2; 7 nucleotides line up with TRBD1. CDR1 and CDR2 (germline): SGHAT, FQNNGV. Trimming at V came to 0 bases and at J to 8 bases, leaving 15 bases not matched to a gene. The CDR3 contains 17 residues.

This clonotype has only a few counts. The genes are TRBV6-2 or TRBV6-3 and TRBJ1-4; D not certain. Trimming shortened V by 6 bases and J by 3 bases, and 11 bases separated the two germline ends. CDR1 and CDR2 (germline): MNHEY, SVGEGT. The CDR3 runs 14 residues. The CDR3 nucleotides read TGTGCCAGCAGGAAAGGGCGCGCTAATGAAAAACTGTTTTTT. This gives the protein CASRKGRANEKLFF.

This clonotype was observed at least ten times. The gene calls are TRBV21-1 and TRBJ2-1; TRBD2 was called by the table and not checked on the DNA. TRBV21-1 has pseudogene status. This CDR3 is 20 amino acids long. In DNA, the CDR3 is TGTGCCAGCAGCACTGCGGGACTTCCGAGGAGCAAGAGCGCCAACAATGAGCAGTTCTTC. Amino acid sequence: CASSTAGLPRSKSANNEQFF.

The chain joins TRBV18 to TRBJ2-4; D unresolved. Trimming shortened V by 6 bases and J by 2 bases, and 11 bases separated the two germline ends. This CDR3 has 14 amino acids. Per the germline V gene, CDR1 is KGHSH and CDR2 is LQKENI. As DNA, the CDR3 is TGTGCCAGCTCCCGGCCGGTGTCCAAAAACATTCAGTACTTC. Its translation is CASSRPVSKNIQYF. The variable domain in full, with the rest retrieved from reference TRBV18 and TRBJ2-4, is NAGVMQNPRHLVRRRGQEARLRCSPMKGHSHVYWYRQLPEEGLKFMVYLQKENIIDESGMPKERFSAEFPKEGPSILRIQQVVRGDSAAYFCASSRPVSKNIQYFGAGTRLSVL.

The J gene is TRBJ1-6, the V gene TRBV4-1; D is ambiguous. The V end was cut by 1 base, the J end by 5 bases, with 9 bases between. This CDR3 contains 15 residues. CDR1 MGHRA and CDR2 YSYEKL come from the germline V gene. The CDR3 spells CASSQGGLNNSPLHF. CDR3 DNA sequence: TGCGCCAGCAGCCAAGGGGGTTTAAATAATTCACCCCTCCACTTT.

The chain combines TRBV7-9 with TRBJ2-2; TRBD1 matches 7 bases. The CDR3 loop spans 15 amino acids. Germline V gives CDR1 SEHNR, CDR2 FQNEAQ (reference sequence). J was trimmed by 1 base and V by 10 bases; bases with no gene match: 9. The CDR3 here is CAIVQGQKNTGELFF. The CDR3 DNA is TGTGCCATCGTCCAGGGACAGAAGAACACCGGGGAGCTGTTTTTT.

In its sample, this clonotype was seen many times. The V call is TRBV5-6, the J call TRBJ1-1; no reliable D call. This CDR3 comprises 13 residues. CDR1 is SGHDT and CDR2 is YYEEEE in the germline V gene. V lost 1 base, J lost 1 base, and 5 bases lay in between. The DNA of the CDR3 is TGTGCCAGCAGCTTGCGACCGAACACTGAAGCTTTCTTT. Amino acids: CASSLRPNTEAFF.

This clonotype turned up a few times. The chain recombines TRBV11-1 with TRBJ2-5; the D call may be TRBD1 or TRBD2 (6 bases each). The CDR3 runs to 18 residues. CDR1 SGHAT and CDR2 FQDESV come from the germline V gene (reference sequence). Between the trimmed V and J ends, which lost 3 bases and 0 bases, there was a span of 20 bases. CDR3 bases: TGTGCCAGCAGCTTTCAATTCGACGCAAGGGGGGACCAAGAGACCCAGTACTTC. Translation gives CASSFQFDARGDQETQYF.

The gene calls are TRBV12-3 or TRBV12-4 and TRBJ2-2; 12 nucleotides align to TRBD2. J was trimmed by 7 bases and V by 4 bases; bases with no gene match: 7. CDR3 length: 16 residues. The CDR3 DNA reads as TGTGCCAGCAGTTCCCGACTAGCGGGGGAAGTCGGGGAGCTGTTTTTT. Translating gives CASSSRLAGEVGELFF.

This clonotype was recorded a few times. The CDR3 loop is CASSHKWAGGYNEQFF. The CDR3 DNA reads TGTGCCAGCAGCCACAAGTGGGCGGGGGGGTACAATGAGCAGTTCTTC. The chain joins TRBV3-1 to TRBJ2-1, with 9 bases lining up with TRBD2. The CDR3 has 16 residues. The V segment lost 3 bases and the J segment 4 bases; nucleotides outside the gene matches: 7. Germline CDR1 is LGHDT and CDR2 is YNNKEL (reference sequence).

This rearrangement joins TRBV6-5 to TRBJ2-7; D perhaps matches TRBD2 (5 bases). The V gene lost 4 bases and the J gene lost 6 bases, with 13 bases spanning the gap. The germline V gene has CDR1 MNHEY and CDR2 SVGAGI. This CDR3 has 13 residues. CDR3 coding DNA: TGTGCCAGCAGTTCTACTAGACATTCCGAGCAGTACGTC. The encoded protein is CASSSTRHSEQYV.

In this sample, this clonotype turned up a few times. V is TRBV11-1 and J is TRBJ2-6; D remains ambiguous. Germline CDR1 is SGHAT and CDR2 is FQDESV (reference sequence). V was cut by 5 bases and J by 4 bases, with 21 bases left in between. The CDR3 has 18 residues. CDR3 coding DNA: TGTGCCAGCAGCCCCTACGGTTCTTCCGATGGAGGGGCCAACGTCCTGACTTTC. It specifies CASSPYGSSDGGANVLTF.

This clonotype was counted only a few times. The rearrangement links TRBV11-1 to TRBJ2-7; D is perhaps TRBD1 or TRBD2 (5 bases each). The V gene lost 2 bases and the J gene lost 3 bases, with 11 bases spanning the gap. Germline lookup yields CDR1 SGHAT and CDR2 FQDESV (reference sequence). The CDR3 consists of 14 residues. CDR3 bases: TGTGCCAGCAGCTTATGGGGGATTGGCTACGAGCAGTACTTC. Its translation: CASSLWGIGYEQYF.

The V gene is TRBV10-3, the J gene TRBJ2-5; tentative D call: TRBD2 (7 bases). The germline gives CDR1 ENHRY, CDR2 SYGVKD. The ends were cut back, 4 bases at V and 5 bases at J, with 14 bases in the middle. There are 14 residues in the CDR3. CDR3 sequence: CAISAPEGGETQYF. CDR3 DNA sequence: TGTGCCATCAGTGCCCCCGAGGGGGGGGAGACCCAGTACTTC.

This clonotype occurred a few times. The chain has TRBV3-1 and TRBJ2-1, with 10 positions matching TRBD2. There are 16 residues in the CDR3. The germline CDR1 and CDR2 sequences are LGHDT and YNNKEL (reference sequence). J was trimmed by 4 bases and V by 5 bases; bases with no gene match: 8. The CDR3 protein is CASSSGSGGTYNEQFF. The CDR3 nucleotides are TGTGCCAGCAGCTCAGGTAGCGGGGGGACTTACAATGAGCAGTTCTTC.

On this clonotype: The junction departs from the called germline gene at one end, perhaps through a read error. The chain joins TRBV5-6 to TRBJ2-2; maybe TRBD1 (5 bases). The CDR3 sequence is 15 residues long. Germline CDR1 and CDR2: SGHDT and YYEEEE. The CDR3 DNA sequence: TGTGCCAGGAGCTTGGGGCTCGTGAACACCGGGGAGCTGTTTTTT. Amino acids: CARSLGLVNTGELFF.

J is TRBJ1-3 and V is TRBV7-9; no clear D. V shed 8 bases and J shed 0 bases, with 17 bases lying between them. Germline V gene data show CDR1 as SEHNR and CDR2 as FQNEAQ (reference sequence). The CDR3 loop spans 16 amino acids. The CDR3 region has the DNA TGTGCCAGCGGCTCCGGGCTTCTCAGCTCTGGAAACACCATATATTTT. It translates to CASGSGLLSSGNTIYF.

This clonotype came up many times. The V call is TRBV12-3 or TRBV12-4, the J call TRBJ2-5, with TRBD2 matching over 8 bases. The CDR3 is 15 amino acids. The ends lost 5 bases at V and 5 bases at J; junction bases unmatched: 10. CDR3 nucleotides: TGTGCCAGCAGTCCCCCCGCGGGCGGGGGGGAGACCCAGTACTTC. It yields the protein CASSPPAGGGETQYF.

The rearrangement links TRBV20-1 to TRBJ2-4; D perhaps matches TRBD2 (5 bases). Per the germline V gene, CDR1 is DFQATT and CDR2 is SNEGSKA (reference sequence). The CDR3 has 15 amino acids. V shed 3 bases and J shed 2 bases, with 14 bases lying between them. CDR3 nucleotide sequence: TGCAGTGCTAGCCTCCCGGGAAGCACCAAAAACATTCAGTACTTC. Amino acid sequence: CSASLPGSTKNIQYF.

This rearrangement joins TRBV7-2 to TRBJ2-1, with unresolved D. Trimming shortened V by 0 bases and J by 8 bases, and 11 bases separated the two germline ends. Germline CDR1 reads SGHTA; CDR2 reads FQGNSA. This CDR3 is built from 14 residues. CDR3 bases: TGTGCCAGCAGCTTAGCTCGTGCGGTTGATGAGCAGTTCTTC. Residues: CASSLARAVDEQFF.

The sample holds one count of this clonotype. J is TRBJ1-5 and V is TRBV5-1, with no clear D. In germline, CDR1 is SGHRS, CDR2 YFSETQ. V lost 0 bases and J lost 2, with 15 bases in between. The CDR3 consists of 17 residues. The CDR3 here is CASSLGDGSGGNQPQHF. The CDR3 DNA reads as TGCGCCAGCAGCTTGGGAGATGGTTCCGGGGGCAATCAGCCCCAGCATTTT.